A selection of T cell receptor beta chains follows, all from one sample in a study of CD8+ T cells in alopecia areata. TCRdb keeps only in-frame clones here, not all; method: immunoSEQ multiplex PCR. The sample has 95,000 to 100,000 clones, approximately 66% seen once. Sequenced here: CD8+ T cells sorted from blood, sampled at week 4, from a patient treated with tofacitinib. These receptors all come from a human donor with alopecia areata. Both conserved end residues are part of each CDR3. D genes are given only for firm matches. The size field is filled for only some rows; it gives once, few, many or a size class.

j_call,clone_size,d_call,v_call,cdr3_nt,cdr3_aa
TRBJ2-3,-,TRBD2,TRBV7-9,TGTGCCAGCAGCTTAAAAAGCGGGGGGGTCCCGAATACGCAGTATTTT,CASSLKSGGVPNTQYF
TRBJ2-3,-,-,TRBV27,TGTGCCAGCAGTTATGGGGTTGTGGGCACAGATACGCAGTATTTT,CASSYGVVGTDTQYF
TRBJ1-1,-,-,TRBV4-2,TGTGCCAGCAGCCAAGAATCTGGACAAGTTAACACTGAAGCTTTCTTT,CASSQESGQVNTEAFF
TRBJ1-1,-,-,TRBV5-4,TGTGCCAGCAGCTTGGCCTGGTGGGGGAACACTGAAGCTTTCTTT,CASSLAWWGNTEAFF
TRBJ1-1,-,TRBD1,TRBV7-9,TGTGCCAGCAGCTTATACCGGGCAGGGGGCGGATTCGAAGCTTTCTTT,CASSLYRAGGGFEAFF
TRBJ2-1,-,TRBD2,TRBV9,TGTGCCAGCAGCCGCGGGGGGTACTCCTACAATGAGCAGTTCTTC,CASSRGGYSYNEQFF
TRBJ1-2,once,-,TRBV6-5,TGTGCCAGCAGTGTACACCAGGGTGATCACTATGGCTACACCTTC,CASSVHQGDHYGYTF
TRBJ1-2,few,-,TRBV27,TGTGCCAGCAGTTTATCCCCCCCGAGTGGCTACACCTTC,CASSLSPPSGYTF
TRBJ2-5,few,-,TRBV4-1,TGCGCCAGCAGCCAAAGGAGGAAGGAGACCCAGTACTTC,CASSQRRKETQYF
TRBJ1-6,few,TRBD1,TRBV13,TGTGCCAGCAGCCCTAAGGGGGCCGATTATAATTCACCCCTCCACTTT,CASSPKGADYNSPLHF
TRBJ1-5,-,-,TRBV25-1,TGTGCCAGCAGTGAGGGGGGGCTCCTCAGTCAGCCCCAGCATTTT,CASSEGGLLSQPQHF
TRBJ2-1,-,-,TRBV30,TGTGCCTGGAGGTTCGGGCAGCTTCACTACAATGAGCAGTTCTTC,CAWRFGQLHYNEQFF
TRBJ2-7,-,TRBD2,TRBV5-1,TGCGCCAGCAGCCCGGGGACTAGCGGGAGCTCCTACGAGCAGTACTTC,CASSPGTSGSSYEQYF
TRBJ2-2,-,TRBD2,TRBV30,TGTGCCTGGACGAACGGGGCTAGCGGGAACCACGGGGAGCTGTTTTTT,CAWTNGASGNHGELFF
TRBJ2-5,few,TRBD2,TRBV6-1,TGTGCCAGCAGTGCCCTGGGACTAGCGGAACTACAAGAGACCCAGTACTTC,CASSALGLAELQETQYF
TRBJ1-5,-,-,TRBV7-8,TGTGCCAGCAGCTTAGCCGCCGGGACGGTGCATCAGCCCCAGCATTTT,CASSLAAGTVHQPQHF
TRBJ2-5,-,-,TRBV7-9,TGTGCCAGCAGCTATTCGCGAGGGGAAGAGACCCAGTACTTC,CASSYSRGEETQYF
TRBJ1-2,-,-,TRBV9,TGTGCCAGCAGCCCCGGCTCGAGGGAGGGCGGCTACACCTTC,CASSPGSREGGYTF
TRBJ2-6,-,-,TRBV6-5,TGTGCCAGCAGTTACTTTACCGTGGCGGGGGCCAACGTCCTGACTTTC,CASSYFTVAGANVLTF
TRBJ2-3,few,TRBD2,TRBV4-3,TGCGCCAGCAGCCAAGATCTAGCTAGCGGGAGTTTTCGTCGCACAGATACGCAGTATTTT,CASSQDLASGSFRRTDTQYF
TRBJ2-7,-,TRBD2,TRBV9,TGTGCCAGCAGCGTAGAGGCGGGAGGGGCCTACGAGCAGTACTTC,CASSVEAGGAYEQYF